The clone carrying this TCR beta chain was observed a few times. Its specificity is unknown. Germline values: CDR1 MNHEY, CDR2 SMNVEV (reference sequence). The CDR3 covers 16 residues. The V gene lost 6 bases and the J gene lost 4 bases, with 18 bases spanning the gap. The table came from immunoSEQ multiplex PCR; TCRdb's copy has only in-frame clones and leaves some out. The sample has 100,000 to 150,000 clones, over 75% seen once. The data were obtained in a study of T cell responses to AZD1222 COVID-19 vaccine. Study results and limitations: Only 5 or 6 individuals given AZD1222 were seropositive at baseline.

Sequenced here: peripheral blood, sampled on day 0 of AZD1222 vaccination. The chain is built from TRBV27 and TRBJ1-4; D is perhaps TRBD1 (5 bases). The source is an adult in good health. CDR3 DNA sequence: TGTGCCAGCAGCCCTGAGGGGCAGGGCCTTAATGAAAAACTGTTTTTT. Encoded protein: CASSPEGQGLNEKLFF.